This T cell receptor (beta chain) was profiled in a study of T cells in localized non-small cell lung cancer. The sample holds a few counts of this clone. There are 15 residues in the CDR3. V was shortened by 4 bases and J by 4 bases, with 15 bases between the two germline ends. Germline values: CDR1 SGHRS, CDR2 YFSETQ. Here immunoSEQ multiplex PCR was the method, and the copy in TCRdb shows in-frame clones only, minus some. This table has 1,500 to 2,000 clones, about 22% appearing once. The sample was lung tumor tissue, taken before any cancer treatment. The clonotype comes from a woman aged 35-75 years with stage I lung adenocarcinoma. The chain is built from TRBV5-1 and TRBJ1-3; D is ambiguous. CDR3 residues: CASSRDGRGGNTIYF. CDR3 DNA: TGCGCCAGCAGCCGAGACGGCCGGGGAGGAAACACCATATATTTT.